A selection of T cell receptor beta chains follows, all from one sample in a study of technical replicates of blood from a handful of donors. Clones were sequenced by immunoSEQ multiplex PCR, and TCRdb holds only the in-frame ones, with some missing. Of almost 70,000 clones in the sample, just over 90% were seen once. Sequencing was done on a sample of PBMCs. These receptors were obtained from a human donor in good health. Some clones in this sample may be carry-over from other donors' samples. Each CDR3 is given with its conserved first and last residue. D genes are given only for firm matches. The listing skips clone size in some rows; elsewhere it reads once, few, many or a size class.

CDR3aa: CASSPSGGLQETQYF
CDR3nt: TGTGCCAGCAGCCCATCAGGGGGGTTGCAAGAGACCCAGTACTTC
v_gene: TRBV7-9
abundance: NA
j_gene: TRBJ2-5
d_gene: NA

CDR3aa: CASSPRGSGTYEQYF
CDR3nt: TGTGCCAGCAGTCCCCGAGGTAGCGGTACCTACGAGCAGTACTTC
v_gene: TRBV7-2
abundance: NA
j_gene: TRBJ2-7
d_gene: NA

CDR3aa: CASSQNYRGIETQYF
CDR3nt: TGCGCCAGCAGCCAAAATTACAGGGGGATAGAGACCCAGTACTTC
v_gene: TRBV4-1
abundance: NA
j_gene: TRBJ2-5
d_gene: TRBD1

CDR3aa: CASSSGKGGEETQYF
CDR3nt: TGTGCCAGCTCATCGGGGAAGGGAGGAGAGGAGACCCAGTACTTC
v_gene: TRBV18
abundance: NA
j_gene: TRBJ2-5
d_gene: NA

CDR3aa: CASRPSGAPQALDEQFF
CDR3nt: TGTGCCAGCAGACCGAGCGGGGCTCCCCAAGCCCTTGATGAGCAGTTCTTC
v_gene: TRBV7-2
abundance: once
j_gene: TRBJ2-1
d_gene: TRBD2

CDR3aa: CAISESVSRGDTQYF
CDR3nt: TGTGCCATCAGTGAGTCGGTCAGCCGGGGAGATACGCAGTATTTT
v_gene: TRBV10-3
abundance: NA
j_gene: TRBJ2-3
d_gene: NA

CDR3aa: CASSPLYAPSSYEQYF
CDR3nt: TGCGCCAGCAGCCCCCTGTATGCGCCGAGCTCCTACGAGCAGTACTTC
v_gene: TRBV4-3
abundance: NA
j_gene: TRBJ2-7
d_gene: NA

CDR3aa: CASKLGTGDEKLFF
CDR3nt: TGTGCCAGCAAACTCGGGACAGGGGATGAAAAACTGTTTTTT
v_gene: TRBV6-1
abundance: NA
j_gene: TRBJ1-4
d_gene: TRBD1

CDR3aa: CASSLGGAGRRNEQFF
CDR3nt: TGCGCCAGCAGCTTGGGCGGGGCGGGACGTAGGAATGAGCAGTTCTTC
v_gene: TRBV5-1
abundance: NA
j_gene: TRBJ2-1
d_gene: NA

CDR3aa: CASRGLTGLYEQYF
CDR3nt: TGTGCCAGCAGAGGACTGACTGGGCTCTACGAGCAGTACTTC
v_gene: TRBV2
abundance: NA
j_gene: TRBJ2-7
d_gene: NA

CDR3aa: CASGSGESGELFF
CDR3nt: TGTGCCAGCGGGTCAGGGGAATCCGGGGAGCTGTTTTTT
v_gene: TRBV2
abundance: NA
j_gene: TRBJ2-2
d_gene: NA

CDR3aa: CASIDRDDTEAFF
CDR3nt: TGTGCCAGCATAGACAGGGACGACACTGAAGCTTTCTTT
v_gene: TRBV6-5
abundance: NA
j_gene: TRBJ1-1
d_gene: TRBD1

CDR3aa: CASSPRDTYEQYF
CDR3nt: TGTGCCAGCAGCCCCAGGGATACCTACGAGCAGTACTTC
v_gene: TRBV7-9
abundance: NA
j_gene: TRBJ2-7
d_gene: NA

CDR3aa: CASSNVAGVVNEQFF
CDR3nt: TGTGCCAGCAGCAATGTAGCGGGAGTTGTCAATGAGCAGTTCTTC
v_gene: TRBV6-6
abundance: NA
j_gene: TRBJ2-1
d_gene: TRBD2

CDR3aa: CASSRTEKLFF
CDR3nt: TGTGCCAGCAGCCGGACAGAAAAACTGTTTTTT
v_gene: TRBV6-1
abundance: NA
j_gene: TRBJ1-4
d_gene: NA

CDR3aa: CASRTSGSGDTQYF
CDR3nt: TGCGCCAGCCGGACTAGCGGGAGTGGAGATACGCAGTATTTT
v_gene: TRBV5-1
abundance: NA
j_gene: TRBJ2-3
d_gene: TRBD2

CDR3aa: CASSSMRDLYQETQYF
CDR3nt: TGTGCCAGCAGCTCCATGAGGGATCTGTACCAAGAGACCCAGTACTTC
v_gene: TRBV7-9
abundance: NA
j_gene: TRBJ2-5
d_gene: NA

CDR3aa: CASSDSGLASYNEQFF
CDR3nt: TGTGCCAGCAGTGATTCGGGACTAGCTTCCTACAATGAGCAGTTCTTC
v_gene: TRBV6-4
abundance: once
j_gene: TRBJ2-1
d_gene: TRBD2

CDR3aa: CASSPPGVYEQFF
CDR3nt: TGCGCCAGCAGCCCACCGGGGGTGTATGAGCAGTTCTTC
v_gene: TRBV4-1
abundance: NA
j_gene: TRBJ2-1
d_gene: NA

CDR3aa: CASSSGQGAREQYF
CDR3nt: TGTGCCAGCAGCTCGGGACAGGGGGCGAGAGAGCAGTACTTC
v_gene: TRBV7-7
abundance: NA
j_gene: TRBJ2-7
d_gene: TRBD1

CDR3aa: CASSPDRANYGYTF
CDR3nt: TGTGCCAGCAGCCCAGACAGGGCGAACTATGGCTACACCTTC
v_gene: TRBV4-2
abundance: NA
j_gene: TRBJ1-2
d_gene: TRBD1

CDR3aa: CATQTIYGYTF
CDR3nt: TGTGCCACTCAGACAATCTATGGCTACACCTTC
v_gene: TRBV19
abundance: NA
j_gene: TRBJ1-2
d_gene: NA

CDR3aa: CASSRQGSTDTQYF
CDR3nt: TGCGCCAGCAGCCGGCAGGGCAGCACAGATACGCAGTATTTT
v_gene: TRBV5-1
abundance: NA
j_gene: TRBJ2-3
d_gene: NA

CDR3aa: CASSLGFTGLRETQYF
CDR3nt: TGTGCCAGCAGCTTGGGGTTTACAGGGTTGCGAGAGACCCAGTACTTC
v_gene: TRBV7-2
abundance: NA
j_gene: TRBJ2-5
d_gene: NA

CDR3aa: CATSRAGRTEQFF
CDR3nt: TGTGCCACCAGCAGAGCTGGGAGAACTGAGCAGTTCTTC
v_gene: TRBV15
abundance: NA
j_gene: TRBJ2-1
d_gene: NA

CDR3aa: CASSPTGTVLSYEQYF
CDR3nt: TGTGCCAGCAGTCCGACGGGGACAGTACTATCCTACGAGCAGTACTTC
v_gene: TRBV27
abundance: NA
j_gene: TRBJ2-7
d_gene: TRBD1

CDR3aa: CASSQDTNTIYF
CDR3nt: TGCGCCAGCAGCCAGGACACTAACACCATATATTTT
v_gene: TRBV5-1
abundance: few
j_gene: TRBJ1-3
d_gene: NA

CDR3aa: CAVGEQESNQPQHF
CDR3nt: TGTGCCGTAGGGGAACAGGAGAGCAATCAGCCCCAGCATTTT
v_gene: TRBV10-3
abundance: NA
j_gene: TRBJ1-5
d_gene: NA

CDR3aa: CASSSPGQGSLGGMNTEAFF
CDR3nt: TGCGCCAGCAGCTCGCCGGGACAGGGGTCTCTAGGAGGCATGAACACTGAAGCTTTCTTT
v_gene: TRBV5-1
abundance: NA
j_gene: TRBJ1-1
d_gene: TRBD1

CDR3aa: CASSQRALAGGNNEQFF
CDR3nt: TGCGCCAGCAGCCAAAGAGCACTAGCGGGGGGGAACAATGAGCAGTTCTTC
v_gene: TRBV4-1
abundance: NA
j_gene: TRBJ2-1
d_gene: TRBD2

CDR3aa: CASSETGQGYGYTF
CDR3nt: TGTGCCAGCAGCGAAACAGGCCAAGGCTATGGCTACACCTTC
v_gene: TRBV9
abundance: NA
j_gene: TRBJ1-2
d_gene: NA

CDR3aa: CASSLRDRTGGNEQYF
CDR3nt: TGTGCCAGCAGCTTAAGGGACAGGACAGGGGGGAACGAGCAGTACTTC
v_gene: TRBV7-9
abundance: once
j_gene: TRBJ2-7
d_gene: TRBD1

CDR3aa: CASSLGGESTEAFF
CDR3nt: TGTGCCAGCAGCTTAGGGGGGGAGAGCACTGAAGCTTTCTTT
v_gene: TRBV7-9
abundance: NA
j_gene: TRBJ1-1
d_gene: NA

CDR3aa: CAWSGLAGGETQYF
CDR3nt: TGTGCCTGGAGTGGGCTAGCGGGAGGAGAGACCCAGTACTTC
v_gene: TRBV30
abundance: NA
j_gene: TRBJ2-5
d_gene: TRBD2

CDR3aa: CASSGLGVRDTEAFF
CDR3nt: TGTGCCAGCAGTGGCCTCGGGGTTAGGGACACTGAAGCTTTCTTT
v_gene: TRBV2
abundance: NA
j_gene: TRBJ1-1
d_gene: NA

CDR3aa: CSVEERGLAGAQLFF
CDR3nt: TGCAGCGTTGAAGAAAGGGGTCTAGCGGGGGCCCAACTGTTCTTC
v_gene: TRBV29-1
abundance: NA
j_gene: TRBJ2-1
d_gene: TRBD2

CDR3aa: CASSPVSSETQYF
CDR3nt: TGCGCCAGCAGCCCGGTGAGTTCGGAGACCCAGTACTTC
v_gene: TRBV4-1
abundance: NA
j_gene: TRBJ2-5
d_gene: NA

CDR3aa: CASSSRTSGVQDTQYF
CDR3nt: TGCGCCAGCAGCTCCCGGACTAGCGGGGTCCAGGATACGCAGTATTTT
v_gene: TRBV5-1
abundance: NA
j_gene: TRBJ2-3
d_gene: TRBD2

CDR3aa: CSAKGGDTQYF
CDR3nt: TGCAGTGCAAAAGGGGGAGATACGCAGTATTTT
v_gene: TRBV20-1
abundance: NA
j_gene: TRBJ2-3
d_gene: NA

CDR3aa: CAISGTQANTEAFF
CDR3nt: TGTGCCATCAGTGGGACACAGGCAAACACTGAAGCTTTCTTT
v_gene: TRBV10-3
abundance: NA
j_gene: TRBJ1-1
d_gene: NA

CDR3aa: CASSLDLGGTGELFF
CDR3nt: TGTGCCAGCAGCTTAGACCTGGGGGGCACCGGGGAGCTGTTTTTT
v_gene: TRBV7-6
abundance: NA
j_gene: TRBJ2-2
d_gene: NA

CDR3aa: CASSGTGADHSPLHF
CDR3nt: TGTGCCAGCAGCGGGACAGGGGCGGATCATTCACCCCTCCACTTT
v_gene: TRBV7-9
abundance: NA
j_gene: TRBJ1-6
d_gene: TRBD1

CDR3aa: CASSRGGDTEAFF
CDR3nt: TGTGCCAGCAGCCGAGGGGGGGACACTGAAGCTTTCTTT
v_gene: TRBV7-6
abundance: NA
j_gene: TRBJ1-1
d_gene: NA

CDR3aa: CSVVAVVGETQYF
CDR3nt: TGCAGCGTTGTAGCGGTAGTGGGGGAGACCCAGTACTTC
v_gene: TRBV29-1
abundance: once
j_gene: TRBJ2-5
d_gene: NA

CDR3aa: CASSLVGSYNEQFF
CDR3nt: TGTGCCAGCAGCTTAGTCGGGTCCTACAATGAGCAGTTCTTC
v_gene: TRBV7-9
abundance: NA
j_gene: TRBJ2-1
d_gene: NA

CDR3aa: CASSRDRPSYGYTF
CDR3nt: TGTGCCAGCAGCCGGGACAGGCCCTCCTATGGCTACACCTTC
v_gene: TRBV6-5
abundance: NA
j_gene: TRBJ1-2
d_gene: TRBD1

CDR3aa: CASRSTGGGYGYTF
CDR3nt: TGTGCCAGTCGATCGACAGGGGGCGGCTATGGCTACACCTTC
v_gene: TRBV19
abundance: NA
j_gene: TRBJ1-2
d_gene: TRBD1

CDR3aa: CASSSPGQGYEQYF
CDR3nt: TGTGCCAGCAGCTCACCGGGACAGGGTTACGAGCAGTACTTC
v_gene: TRBV9
abundance: NA
j_gene: TRBJ2-7
d_gene: TRBD1

CDR3aa: CASSRLAGLAGGYNEQFF
CDR3nt: TGCGCCAGCAGCCGCTTGGCGGGACTAGCGGGAGGCTACAATGAGCAGTTCTTC
v_gene: TRBV4-3
abundance: NA
j_gene: TRBJ2-1
d_gene: TRBD2